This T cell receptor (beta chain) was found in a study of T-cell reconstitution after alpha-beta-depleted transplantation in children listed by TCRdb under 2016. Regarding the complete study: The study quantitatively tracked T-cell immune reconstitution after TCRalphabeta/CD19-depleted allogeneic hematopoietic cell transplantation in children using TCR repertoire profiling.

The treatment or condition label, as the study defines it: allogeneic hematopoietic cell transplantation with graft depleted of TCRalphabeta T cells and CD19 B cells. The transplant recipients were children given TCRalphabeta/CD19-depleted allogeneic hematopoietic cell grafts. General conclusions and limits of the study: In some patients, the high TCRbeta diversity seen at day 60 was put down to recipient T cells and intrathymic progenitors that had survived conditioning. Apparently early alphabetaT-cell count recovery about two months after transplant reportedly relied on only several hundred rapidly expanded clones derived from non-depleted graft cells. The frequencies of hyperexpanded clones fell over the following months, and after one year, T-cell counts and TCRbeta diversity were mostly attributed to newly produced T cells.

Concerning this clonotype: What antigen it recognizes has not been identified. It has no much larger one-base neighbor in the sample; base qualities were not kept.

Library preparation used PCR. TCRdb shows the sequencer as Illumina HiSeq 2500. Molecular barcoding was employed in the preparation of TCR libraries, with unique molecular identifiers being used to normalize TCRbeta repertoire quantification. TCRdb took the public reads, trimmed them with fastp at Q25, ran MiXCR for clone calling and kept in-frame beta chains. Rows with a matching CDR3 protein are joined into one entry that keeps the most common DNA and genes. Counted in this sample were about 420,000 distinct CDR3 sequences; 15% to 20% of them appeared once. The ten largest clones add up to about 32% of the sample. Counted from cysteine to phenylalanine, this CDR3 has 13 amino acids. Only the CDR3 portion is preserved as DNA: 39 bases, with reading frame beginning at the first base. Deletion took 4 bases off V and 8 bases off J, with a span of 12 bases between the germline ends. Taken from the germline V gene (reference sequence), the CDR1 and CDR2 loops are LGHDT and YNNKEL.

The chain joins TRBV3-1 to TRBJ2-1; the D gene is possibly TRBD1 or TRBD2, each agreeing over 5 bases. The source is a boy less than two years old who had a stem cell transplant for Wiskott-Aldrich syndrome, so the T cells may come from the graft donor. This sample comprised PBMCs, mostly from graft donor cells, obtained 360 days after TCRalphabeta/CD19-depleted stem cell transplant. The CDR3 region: CASSRLRGDEQFF. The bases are TGTGCCAGCAGCCGACTAAGGGGAGATGAGCAGTTCTTC.